These 8 T cell receptor beta chains share one sample of origin, sequenced in a study of low-dose radiotherapy and immunotherapy resistance in tumors. TRAV and TRBV primers primed cDNA for both TCRalpha and TCRbeta. Over approximately 20 PCR cycles, TCRs were amplified from a constant-region primer and V-primer adapter. In TCRdb, the reads were re-called with MiXCR into one record per CDR3 protein. The table lists approximately 11,000 distinct CDR3 sequences, about half of them singletons, with more than 8% in the top ten. Every receptor here comes from a human donor with advanced metastatic prostate, ovarian, gallbladder or colorectal cancer (not recorded which). This table probably holds off-target reads from a library built for another chain.

This chain uses TRBV5-6 with TRBJ1-1; D is undetermined. This CDR3 region has 11 residues. Germline V gives CDR1 SGHDT, CDR2 YYEEEE. V was clipped by 4 bases and J by 8 bases, with 9 bases between them. CDR3 loop: CASSRGGEAFF. The CDR3 DNA reads as TGTGCCAGCAGCCGAGGAGGGGAAGCTTTCTTT.

The chain has TRBV14 and TRBJ2-1; possibly TRBD1 for D (5 bases). V lost 2 bases and J lost 4, with 15 bases in between. This CDR3 spans 16 amino acids. Germline assignment: CDR1 SGHDN and CDR2 FVKESK. The CDR3 spells CASSQNVWTQYNEQFF. CDR3 sequence (DNA): TGTGCCAGCAGCCAAAATGTCTGGACACAATACAATGAGCAGTTCTTC.

V gene TRBV20-1 combines with J gene TRBJ1-1; D is ambiguous. The CDR3 has 13 amino acids. In germline, CDR1 is DFQATT, CDR2 SNEGSKA (reference sequence). The V end lost 5 bases, the J end lost 1 base, and 11 bases lay between the germline ends. CDR3 sequence reads: CSASAEANTEAFF. CDR3 nucleotide sequence: TGCAGTGCTTCGGCCGAAGCGAACACTGAAGCTTTCTTT.

The chain couples TRBV12-3 or TRBV12-4 to TRBJ2-1; 10 nucleotides agree with TRBD2. V was clipped by 5 bases and J by 7 bases; unmatched bases: 8. The CDR3 is made up of 15 amino acids. This CDR3 is CASSPSGRVWNEQFF. CDR3 DNA sequence: TGTGCCAGCAGTCCTAGCGGGAGAGTGTGGAATGAGCAGTTCTTC.

This chain links TRBV19 with TRBJ2-1; no reliable D call. The germline V gene has CDR1 LNHDA and CDR2 SQIVND (reference sequence). V lost 0 bases, J lost 0 bases, and 15 bases lay in between. This CDR3 spans 18 amino acids. The CDR3 nucleotides are TGTGCCAGTAGTATAGATCGGAAGCGACACCTCTCCTACAATGAGCAGTTCTTC. It codes for CASSIDRKRHLSYNEQFF.

J is TRBJ1-1 and V is TRBV3-1; perhaps TRBD1 as D (5 bases). The CDR3 has 13 residues. Germline V gives CDR1 LGHDT, CDR2 YNNKEL (reference sequence). V lost 1 base to trimming and J lost 11 bases, with 14 bases between them. In DNA, the CDR3 is TGTGCCAGCAGCCAAGGGGATACGGCAGGGGCTTTCTTT. Its translation is CASSQGDTAGAFF.

The CDR3 DNA sequence: TGTGCCAGCAGTGAGTACCAGGGGGGAAACACCGGGGAGCTGTTTTTT. Translated: CASSEYQGGNTGELFF. The V and J genes are TRBV25-1 and TRBJ2-2; D may be TRBD1 (7 bases). CDR3 length: 16 amino acids. Trimming took off 3 bases at V and 2 bases at J, with 13 bases between the two ends. Germline V gene sequence: CDR1 MGHDK, CDR2 SYGVNS.

The chain uses TRBV6-5 and TRBJ2-2; D is undetermined. The CDR3 contains 13 residues. Per germline, CDR1 MNHEY and CDR2 SVGAGI. With 6 bases removed from V and 6 bases from J, the gap between germline ends came to 11 bases. CDR3 nucleotide sequence: TGTGCCAGCAGCCTACTCTCCCCCGGGGAGCTGTTTTTT. As protein: CASSLLSPGELFF.